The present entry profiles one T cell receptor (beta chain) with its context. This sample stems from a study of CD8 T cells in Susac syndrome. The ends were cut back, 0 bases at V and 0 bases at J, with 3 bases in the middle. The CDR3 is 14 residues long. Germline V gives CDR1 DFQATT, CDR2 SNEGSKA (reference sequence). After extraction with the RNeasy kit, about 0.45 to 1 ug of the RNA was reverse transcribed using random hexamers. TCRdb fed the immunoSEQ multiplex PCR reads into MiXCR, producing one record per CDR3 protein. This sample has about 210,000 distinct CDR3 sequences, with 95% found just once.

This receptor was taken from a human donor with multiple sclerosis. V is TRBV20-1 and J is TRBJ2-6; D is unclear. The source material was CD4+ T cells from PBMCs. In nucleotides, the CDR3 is TGCAGTGCTAGAGAGAGCTCTGGGGCCAACGTCCTGACTTTC. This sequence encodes CSARESSGANVLTF.